This T cell receptor beta chain comes out of a study of OX40 agonist ivuxolimab in advanced cancers. The germline V gene encodes CDR1 SGHTS and CDR2 YDEGEE. The CDR3 spans 14 residues. The V and J ends lost 4 bases and 9 bases, in that order; junction bases with no gene match: 7. Generated by immunoSEQ multiplex PCR, the TCRdb table keeps only in-frame clones and is missing some. Of over 70,000 clones listed, approximately 92% are singletons. A single count supports this clone. V gene TRBV5-8 combines with J gene TRBJ1-6; TRBD1 matches 7 bases. Source: CD4+ or CD8+ T cells sorted from blood, taken in a trial of the OX40 agonist ivuxolimab. This clonotype originated in an adult with an advanced solid tumor such as melanoma, head and neck, liver or kidney cancer. The CDR3 spells CASSRGGDGSPLHF. The CDR3 nucleotides are TGTGCCAGCAGCCGAGGGGGCGATGGTTCACCCCTCCACTTT.